The present TCR beta chain was sequenced within a study of cytotoxic CD8 clonotypes in ibrutinib-treated CLL (dated by TCRdb to 2020 to 2022). Some background on the complete study: The cohort had 11 to 12 relapsed/refractory and around 14 treatment-naive patients; fewer than 18 were IGHV unmutated. Samples averaged roughly 280,000 productive templates and roughly 86,000 productive rearrangements. Of the 90 or so participants in the trial, about two dozen had longitudinal samples available. Cryopreserved peripheral blood mononuclear cells were collected before treatment, at response, and at either disease progression or sustained remission. Every sample from remission and from progressive disease was obtained while the patients were still on ibrutinib. Responses were partial in roughly 25 patients and complete in 2; after median about 70 months follow-up, about 15 stayed in remission and around 12 progressed. Response samples were taken after a median of roughly a year on treatment, ranging from roughly 6 to 36 months. General study outcomes and caveats: Public clonotypes were rare and either shrank or stayed stable during treatment, and the rise in clonality at ibrutinib response reflected expansion of private clonotypes. Clonality rose at ibrutinib response, remained stable during sustained remission, and dropped back toward baseline at progression. Baseline clonality exceeded that of age-matched healthy donors and correlated strongly with circulating CD8+ T-cell counts. Sampling times were not matched between patients in sustained remission and patients whose disease was progressing, and lymph node repertoires were not examined.

Trimming takes 2 bases from V and 9 bases from J, and the germline ends sit 5 bases apart. Based on the germline V gene, the CDR1 and CDR2 sequences are SGHTA and FQGNSA. Reading from cysteine to phenylalanine, the CDR3 counts 12 amino acids. The CDR3 DNA has 36 bases and is translated from base 1. This clone is a singleton in its sample. Its recognized antigen is unknown. Per-nucleotide qualities are absent, and no much larger clonotype sits a single base away. A MiSeq instrument was used for deep resolution sequencing, which targeted depths ranging from 1 in 1 million up to 1 in 200,000 T cells, with coverage averaging 10x for each clonotype. The immunoSEQ hsTCRB Kit was used to generate the TCR beta libraries. The authors' pipeline ran thus. The data were analyzed with ImmunoSEQ Analyzer and ImmunoSEQ Data Assistant, and V, D and J gene assignments followed IMGT definitions. Clonality, which ranges from 0 to 1, was calculated as one minus the normalized Shannon entropy of productive rearrangement frequencies. Only overrepresented clonotypes making up at least 0.05% of the repertoire of each patient were included in the public clonotype analysis. Approximately 13 age-matched healthy donor repertoires from immuneACCESS served as clonality controls. The table comes from immuneACCESS by way of TCRdb, which keeps in-frame sequences with V and J called. Part of the clones is missing from these tables; in studies checked, under half for an unresolved V gene and the rest for unknown reasons. Clone size and the V and J calls come from that table; the DNA yielded D and trimming. The sample profile shows about 200,000 clones; 75% to 85% of them were found once. More than 9.5% of the sample rests with the top ten.

Explained via the paper, the time point label denotes: approximately 11 months on ibrutinib. For TCR beta library preparation, approximately 2 micrograms of genomic DNA were extracted from the cryopreserved PBMCs. Longitudinal blood samples from CLL patients on ibrutinib monotherapy underwent high-throughput TCR beta sequencing. Patients were enrolled in a phase 2 open-label single-center ibrutinib monotherapy trial. This clonotype was obtained from a human donor with chronic lymphocytic leukemia. This sample comprised PBMCs, obtained after 12 months of ibrutinib treatment. The chain is encoded by TRBV7-2 joined to TRBJ1-6, with the D gene not confidently named. The encoded CDR3 is CASSLTFSPLHF. The sequenced DNA is TGTGCCAGCAGCTTAACATTTTCACCCCTCCACTTT.